What follows is one T cell receptor beta chain and its context. The entry originates in a study of cytomegalovirus exposure and HLA in healthy donors. Clones were read by immunoSEQ multiplex PCR, and TCRdb kept only the in-frame ones, dropping some. Found here are 70,000 or so clones, 90% to 95% of them singletons; the top ten hold roughly 2%. V lost 11 bases and J lost 6; bases outside the gene matches: 12. CDR3 length equals 15 residues. Germline loops: CDR1 MNHNY, CDR2 SVGAGI (reference sequence). The sequenced material came from PBMCs. This chain links TRBV6-6 with TRBJ2-7; 14 bases are shared with TRBD2. The sequence derives from a woman aged 18-29 years in good health and CMV-seropositive. CDR3 residues: CAAGTSGRGALEQYF. The DNA of the CDR3 is TGTGCCGCCGGGACTAGCGGGAGAGGCGCTCTCGAGCAGTACTTC.